This T cell receptor (beta chain) was retrieved from a study of blood T cell repertoires in COVID-19. This clone came up a few times. Profiling relied on immunoSEQ multiplex PCR, and the TCRdb table lists in-frame clones only, not all of them. The sample has a few hundred thousand clones; 70% to 90% are singletons. Participants had their cohort set by participant-reported clinical history. For recovered donors of Cohort 3, there were two negative PCRs, clearance, or symptom resolution. V shed 5 bases and J 10 bases; nucleotides not matched to a gene: 12. CDR1 and CDR2 from the germline V gene are SNHLY and FYNNEI. The CDR3 totals 15 residues.

The source of this sequence is a man younger than 45 who had recovered from COVID-19. V gene TRBV2 combines with J gene TRBJ1-4; the match to TRBD1 covers 8 bases. The sequencing sample was made of PBMCs or T cells enriched from blood (not recorded which). The CDR3 protein is CASSPEGQVGGKLFF. CDR3 in DNA: TGTGCCAGCAGTCCAGAGGGACAGGTTGGTGGAAAACTGTTTTTT.